This T cell receptor beta chain appears in the sequencing data of a study of blood T cells in healthy people across ages. The study's findings and limits: Naive T cell percentage strongly correlated with TCR beta diversity.

The CDR3 has 14 residues. J lost 9 bases, V lost 6 bases, and 5 bases had no gene match. Germline CDR1 SGHAT, CDR2 FQNNGV. There are many counts of this clonotype. What it binds is unknown. There were at least 6 micrograms of total RNA extracted from every sample. A J-beta primer mix and a sample-barcoded 5' primer were used in a second PCR of roughly 7 to 12 cycles. Each TCR beta cDNA got a 12-nucleotide random molecular identifier. TCRdb independently ran MiXCR on the 5' RACE reads; one entry per CDR3 protein. The sample lists over 950,000 distinct CDR3 sequences, roughly 50% occurring once. This clonotype originated in a woman aged 55-70 years in good health. The chain has TRBV11-2 and TRBJ2-1; 13 positions match TRBD2. Material: blood. The CDR3 sequence: CASSFGLAGVEQFF. CDR3 nucleotides: TGTGCCAGCAGTTTCGGACTAGCGGGAGTTGAGCAGTTCTTC.